This T cell receptor beta chain originates from a study of T-cell reconstitution after alpha-beta-depleted transplantation in children. Regarding the study as a whole: Reportedly, only several hundred clones from non-depleted graft cells drove alpha-beta T-cell counts at about two months. Surviving recipient cells, namely T cells and thymic progenitors, were the source of high day-60 TCRbeta diversity in some patients. Newly produced T cells mostly accounted for T-cell counts and diversity one year post-transplant.

The V segment lost 9 bases and the J segment 3 bases; nucleotides outside the gene matches: 4. This CDR3 contains 13 residues. In germline, CDR1 is ENHRY, CDR2 SYGVKD. This clonotype was picked up a small number of times. Its antigen is as yet unknown. Preparation of the TCRbeta library involved a method that used unique molecular identifiers. TCRdb re-derived calls from the PCR reads in MiXCR, one entry per CDR3 protein. The sample lists a few hundred thousand distinct CDR3 sequences; 27% were seen once. Specimen: PBMCs, collected before TCRalphabeta/CD19-depleted stem cell transplant. The chain combines TRBV10-3 with TRBJ2-1, with TRBD2 matching over 8 bases. The sequence came from a boy in the first two years of life with Wiskott-Aldrich syndrome, due to receive a stem cell transplant. CDR3 sequence reads: CAIAGDHYNEQFF. Here the CDR3 DNA reads TGTGCCATAGCGGGAGATCACTACAATGAGCAGTTCTTC.